One and the same sample provided the 20 T cell receptor beta chains below, sequenced in a study of beta chain features in type 1 diabetes. The entirety of the isolated RNA underwent reverse transcription, so expressed TCRB transcripts were sequenced. Assay used: immunoSEQ multiplex PCR; TCRdb lists only in-frame clones, some missing. The data show under 450,000 clones, about 16% seen once. The sequenced sample was naive CD4+ T cells from blood. The receptor source for this set is a woman under 30 in good health.

The chain is built from TRBV4-3 and TRBJ2-3, with D hard to call. There are 14 residues in the CDR3. From germline, CDR1 is LGHNA and CDR2 YSLEER. The germline V and J ends were trimmed by 0 bases and 3 bases, with 7 bases remaining between them. This CDR3 is CASSQDELTDTQYF. The CDR3 DNA sequence: TGCGCCAGCAGCCAAGACGAGTTAACAGATACGCAGTATTTT.

Only a few counts were recorded for this clone. V usage is TRBV29-1 and J usage is TRBJ1-1, with unresolved D. The CDR3 runs to 13 residues. V lost 1 base and J lost 1, with 7 bases in between. Looked up from germline, CDR1 is SQVTM and CDR2 is ANQGSEA. The CDR3 reads CSVEGGQNTEAFF. The DNA of the CDR3 is TGCAGCGTTGAAGGAGGCCAGAACACTGAAGCTTTCTTT.

The chain combines TRBV5-4 with TRBJ2-7; possible D gene TRBD2, 5 bases. The germline gives CDR1 SGHNT, CDR2 YYREEE (reference sequence). The V end lost 0 bases, the J end lost 1 base, and 8 bases lay between the germline ends. The CDR3 totals 14 residues. CDR3: CASSLARASYEQYF. DNA for the CDR3: TGTGCCAGCAGCTTGGCGCGGGCATCCTACGAGCAGTACTTC.

Only a few counts were recorded for this clone. This chain joins TRBV15 and TRBJ1-2; tentative D call: TRBD1 (5 bases). The CDR3 extends over 18 amino acids. V was pared by 1 base and J by 0 bases, with 18 bases between. The germline CDR1 and CDR2 sequences are LNHNV and YYDKDF (reference sequence). The CDR3 nucleotides read TGTGCCACCAGCAGAGTACTCATACGGCAGGGATCTAACTATGGCTACACCTTC. Its protein product is CATSRVLIRQGSNYGYTF.

This clone was counted only a few times. CDR3 nucleotides: TGTGCCAGCTCACCACTAGCGAAAAACTCCTACGAGCAGTACTTC. This codes for CASSPLAKNSYEQYF. The chain links TRBV18 to TRBJ2-7; tentative D call: TRBD2 (5 bases). The CDR3 contains 15 residues. Trimming removed 1 base at V and 0 bases at J, with 10 bases between. Germline V gene lookup returns CDR1 KGHSH and CDR2 LQKENI.

In this sample, this clone turned up a few times. The CDR3 region has the DNA TGTGCCTGGAGCCCTAGCGGGAGGGCCAAGAGCTACTTC. It codes for CAWSPSGRAKSYF. The chain couples TRBV30 to TRBJ2-4, with 12 bases identical to TRBD2. CDR1 and CDR2 (germline): GTSNPN, SVGIG (reference sequence). CDR3 length equals 13 residues. V lost 3 bases and J lost 16; bases outside the gene matches: 10. Full variable domain (remainder filled in from reference TRBV30 and TRBJ2-4): SQTIHQWPATLVQPVGSPLSLECTVEGTSNPNLYWYRQAAGRGLQLLFYSVGIGQISSEVPQNLSASRPQDRQFILSSKKLLLSDSGFYLCAWSPSGRAKSYFGAGTRLSVL.

This clone has more than one count but fewer than ten. The chain recombines TRBV2 with TRBJ2-5; 8 bases agree with TRBD1. The CDR3 consists of 14 residues. Germline-derived CDR1 and CDR2 are SNHLY and FYNNEI. V lost 5 bases, J lost 5 bases, and 7 bases stayed unmatched. CDR3 loop: CASSMGRGLETQYF. In DNA, the CDR3 is TGTGCCAGCAGTATGGGCAGGGGGCTTGAGACCCAGTACTTC.

This clone was counted between two and nine times. The chain joins TRBV7-9 to TRBJ2-7; TRBD2 agrees at 10 bases. Trimming at V came to 6 bases and at J to 7 bases, leaving 12 bases not matched to a gene. The germline CDR1 and CDR2 sequences are SEHNR and FQNEAQ (reference sequence). This CDR3 contains 15 residues. DNA for the CDR3: TGTGCCAGCAGGCTTTCTAGCGGGGGAGTTGTTGAGCAGTACTTC. It codes for CASRLSSGGVVEQYF.

This clone was observed a handful of times. This chain links TRBV14 with TRBJ2-1, with 10 bases fitting TRBD2. V shed 1 base and J 2 bases; nucleotides not matched to a gene: 2. This CDR3 contains 16 residues. Germline CDR1 is SGHDN and CDR2 is FVKESK. The CDR3 here is CASSQGLAGAYNEQFF. The CDR3 DNA sequence: TGTGCCAGCAGCCAAGGCCTAGCGGGAGCCTACAATGAGCAGTTCTTC.

The chain combines TRBV4-2 with TRBJ2-1, with TRBD2 identical over 13 bases. The CDR3 totals 16 residues. Trimming removed 5 bases from V and 1 base from J; junction bases left unmatched: 2. Germline assignment: CDR1 LGHNA and CDR2 YNFKEQ. The CDR3 is CASSWGLAGSYNEQFF. The CDR3 coding sequence is TGTGCCAGCAGCTGGGGACTAGCGGGATCCTACAATGAGCAGTTCTTC.

This clone was detected a few times. The chain recombines TRBV7-9 with TRBJ2-7, with D tentatively TRBD2 (5 bases). Germline CDR1 reads SEHNR; CDR2 reads FQNEAQ (reference sequence). V was cut by 5 bases and J by 9 bases, with 11 bases left in between. The CDR3 covers 11 residues. The CDR3 protein is CASSPESGQYF. The CDR3 DNA reads as TGTGCCAGCAGCCCGGAGAGCGGGCAGTACTTC.

The chain recombines TRBV18 with TRBJ2-5, with a weak D call TRBD1 (5 bases). The germline CDR1 and CDR2 sequences are KGHSH and LQKENI. Trimming removed 2 bases from V and 0 bases from J, with 7 bases in between. CDR3 size: 14 residues. This CDR3 is CASSPGRDQETQYF. Here the CDR3 DNA reads TGTGCCAGCTCACCAGGCAGGGACCAAGAGACCCAGTACTTC. Full variable domain (rest looked up from reference TRBV18 and TRBJ2-5): NAGVMQNPRHLVRRRGQEARLRCSPMKGHSHVYWYRQLPEEGLKFMVYLQKENIIDESGMPKERFSAEFPKEGPSILRIQQVVRGDSAAYFCASSPGRDQETQYFGPGTRLLVL.

This clone was counted a few times. The V and J genes are TRBV6-1 and TRBJ2-3; D ambiguous. The germline CDR1 and CDR2 sequences are MNHNS and SASEGT. The CDR3 has 14 residues. Trimming removed 6 bases at V and 2 bases at J, with 12 bases between. CDR3 nucleotides: TGTGCCAGCAGCTACCGCCCCTTCACAGATACGCAGTATTTT. Translation gives CASSYRPFTDTQYF.

CDR3 residues: CASSLGGGRGGELFF. The CDR3 DNA reads TGCGCCAGCAGCCTCGGGGGGGGGCGAGGCGGGGAGCTGTTTTTT. The rearrangement links TRBV4-1 to TRBJ2-2, with 8 nucleotides matching TRBD2. The CDR3 has 15 residues. In germline, CDR1 is MGHRA, CDR2 YSYEKL. The V segment lost 4 bases and the J segment 7 bases; nucleotides outside the gene matches: 8.

This clone was seen a handful of times. J is TRBJ2-6 and V is TRBV6-6; D call uncertain. The germline gives CDR1 MNHNY, CDR2 SVGAGI (reference sequence). Trimming cost V 6 bases and J 0 bases, with 9 bases left between them. The CDR3 contains 15 residues. Here the CDR3 reads CASSPASSGANVLTF. CDR3 bases: TGTGCCAGCAGCCCCGCGTCCTCTGGGGCCAACGTCCTGACTTTC.

This clone turned up a few times. This chain connects TRBV30 to TRBJ1-4, with 7 bases that match TRBD1. Germline CDR1 is GTSNPN and CDR2 is SVGIG (reference sequence). With V trimmed by 4 bases and J by 4 bases, 6 bases remained unmatched. The CDR3 contains 14 residues. The CDR3, as DNA: TGTGCCTGGAACAGGGGCCATGATAATGAAAAACTGTTTTTT. It yields the protein CAWNRGHDNEKLFF.

V usage is TRBV7-2 and J usage is TRBJ2-1; no definite D call. The CDR3 sequence is 14 residues long. Germline V gives CDR1 SGHTA, CDR2 FQGNSA. The V and J ends lost 3 bases and 5 bases respectively, with 11 bases between them. As DNA, the CDR3 is TGTGCCAGCAGCTTTTCTAGAACAAACAATGAGCAGTTCTTC. Protein sequence: CASSFSRTNNEQFF.

The chain carries TRBV4-1 and TRBJ1-1; D uncertain. The CDR3 is 15 amino acids. V was clipped by 0 bases and J by 0 bases, with 8 bases between them. Looked up from germline, CDR1 is MGHRA and CDR2 is YSYEKL. The DNA of the CDR3 is TGCGCCAGCAGCCAAGAACCTGCTATGAACACTGAAGCTTTCTTT. Translation gives CASSQEPAMNTEAFF.

This clone appeared a few times. The chain links TRBV25-1 to TRBJ2-2, with D maybe TRBD1 (5 bases). The length of the CDR3 is 16 residues. Germline V gives CDR1 MGHDK, CDR2 SYGVNS. Between the trimmed V and J ends, which lost 1 base and 0 bases, there was a span of 9 bases. The CDR3: CASSEWGSTNTGELFF. Written as DNA, the CDR3 is TGTGCCAGCAGTGAATGGGGCAGTACGAACACCGGGGAGCTGTTTTTT.

This clone was found once. The rearrangement joins TRBV5-1 to TRBJ1-2; D not certain. Germline CDR1 reads SGHRS; CDR2 reads YFSETQ. This CDR3 has 13 amino acids. Trimming took 5 bases from V and 6 from J, leaving 14 bases between them. CDR3 sequence: CASSQAGSHGYTF. In DNA, the CDR3 is TGCGCCAGCAGTCAAGCGGGAAGTCATGGCTACACCTTC.